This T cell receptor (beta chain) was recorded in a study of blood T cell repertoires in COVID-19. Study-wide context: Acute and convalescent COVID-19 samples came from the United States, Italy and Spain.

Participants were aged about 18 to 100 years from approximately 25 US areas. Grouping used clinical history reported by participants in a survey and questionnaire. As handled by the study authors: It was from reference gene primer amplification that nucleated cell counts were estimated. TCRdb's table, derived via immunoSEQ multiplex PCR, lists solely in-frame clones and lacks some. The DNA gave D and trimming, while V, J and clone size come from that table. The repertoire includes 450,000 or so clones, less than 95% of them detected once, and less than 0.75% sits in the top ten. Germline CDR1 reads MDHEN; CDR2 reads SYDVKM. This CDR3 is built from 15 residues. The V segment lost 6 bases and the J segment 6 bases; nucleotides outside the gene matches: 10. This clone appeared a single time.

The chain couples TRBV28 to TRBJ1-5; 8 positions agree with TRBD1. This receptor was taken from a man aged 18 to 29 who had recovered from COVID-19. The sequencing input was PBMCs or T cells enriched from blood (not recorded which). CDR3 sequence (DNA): TGTGCCAGCAGGCACCTCGGACAGGGTACTCAGCCCCAGCATTTT. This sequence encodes CASRHLGQGTQPQHF.